This T cell receptor (beta chain) came from a study of T cells after yellow fever vaccination. Whole-study findings and limits: Peaking on day 5 versus 15, the secondary response was faster but weaker. From the bulk population, abundant clonotypes could contaminate and appear within FACS-sorted repertoires. Boosting was followed by the reappearance of most primary-vaccination clones (around 95% CD4, 85% to 90% CD8).

UMIs and a universal primer site were added when TCR cDNA was made by 5'RACE template switching. TCRdb called the 5' RACE reads again in MiXCR, with one record for every CDR3 protein. This sample has around 320,000 distinct CDR3 sequences, with 9.5% to 12% found just once. As concerns this clonotype: Its specificity is unknown.

V was clipped by 2 bases and J by 2 bases, with 3 bases between them. This CDR3 contains 12 residues. Germline loops: CDR1 ENHRY, CDR2 SYGVKD. The sequence was obtained from a man aged 18-30 years who received the YFV17D yellow fever vaccine. Sequencing used CD4+ T cells sorted from PBMCs, obtained 45 days after the yellow fever booster vaccination. The genes are TRBV10-3 and TRBJ1-2; unclear D gene. This CDR3 is CAISEKNYGYTF. The CDR3 region has the DNA TGTGCCATCAGTGAGAAGAACTATGGCTACACCTTC.